This TCR beta chain was documented in a study of shared clonotypes between healthy human individuals. Study background: CD8 memory received one plate per donor, CD8 naive two, CD4 memory three and CD4 naive three. General observations from the study: Measured sharing among donors was expected to vary with sequencing depth. Across subsets, estimated richness was generally greater for naive than for memory populations.

As defined, naive CD8 cells were CD45RO-negative and positively selected for CCR7, with terminally differentiated effector memory CD45RA+ cells excluded. All donors were Caucasian adults living in Nashville, Tennessee. The CDR3 is 16 residues long. From germline, CDR1 is MGHRA and CDR2 YSYEKL. V shed 1 base and J shed 2 bases, with 14 bases lying between them. This clone occurred once. Its antigen is not identified. Repertoires were generated with immunoSEQ multiplex PCR, while TCRdb's copy carries only in-frame clones and drops some. The table has about 2.1 million clones, more than 85% seen once. The V gene is TRBV4-1, the J gene TRBJ2-5; D unresolved. Sequencing was done on a sample of naive CD8+ T cells from PBMCs. The receptor comes from a man younger than 35 in good health. Some clones in this sample may be carry-over from other donors' samples. This CDR3 reads CASSQVYPVSQETQYF. In DNA, the CDR3 is TGCGCCAGCAGCCAAGTTTACCCCGTTTCACAAGAGACCCAGTACTTC.